The following is a T cell receptor beta chain sequence with its context. The target antigen is unknown. The data originate from a study of graft-versus-host responses after intestinal transplantation. This table comes from immunoSEQ multiplex PCR, and its TCRdb copy is limited to in-frame clones, with some not included. This sample has about 120,000 clones, with 80% to 95% found just once. Germline V lookup: CDR1 GTSNPN, CDR2 SVGIG (reference sequence). This CDR3 comprises 13 residues. The V segment lost 3 bases and the J segment 2 bases; nucleotides outside the gene matches: 2. The receptor comes from a human donor who received an intestinal transplant. This sequence joins TRBV30 and TRBJ1-1; 8 bases align to TRBD1. The sequenced sample was unstimulated CD4+ T cells sorted from spleen or lymph node cells, obtained before intestinal transplant. CDR3 DNA: TGTGCCTGGAGGACAGGGGATAACACTGAAGCTTTCTTT. Protein sequence: CAWRTGDNTEAFF.